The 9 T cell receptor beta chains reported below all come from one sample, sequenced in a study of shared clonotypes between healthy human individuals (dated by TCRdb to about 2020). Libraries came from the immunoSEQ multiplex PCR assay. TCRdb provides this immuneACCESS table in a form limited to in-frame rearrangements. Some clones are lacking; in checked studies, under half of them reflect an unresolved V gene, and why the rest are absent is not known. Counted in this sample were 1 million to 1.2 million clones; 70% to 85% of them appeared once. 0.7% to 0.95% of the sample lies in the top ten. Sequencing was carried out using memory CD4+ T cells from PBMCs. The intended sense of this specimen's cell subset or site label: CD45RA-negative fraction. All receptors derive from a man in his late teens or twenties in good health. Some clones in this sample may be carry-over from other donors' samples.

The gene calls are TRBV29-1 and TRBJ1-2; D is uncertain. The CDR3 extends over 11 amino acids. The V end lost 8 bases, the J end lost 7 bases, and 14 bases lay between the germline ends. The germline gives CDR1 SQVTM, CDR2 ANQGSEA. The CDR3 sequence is CSLGVVGGYTF. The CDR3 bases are TGCAGCTTAGGAGTCGTAGGTGGCTACACCTTC.

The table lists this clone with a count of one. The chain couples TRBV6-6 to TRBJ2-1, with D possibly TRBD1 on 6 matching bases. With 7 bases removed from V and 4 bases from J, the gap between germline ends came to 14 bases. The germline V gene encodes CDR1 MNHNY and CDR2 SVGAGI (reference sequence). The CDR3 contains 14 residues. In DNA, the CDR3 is TGTGCCAGCAATCCCACCACAGGGTACAATGAGCAGTTCTTC. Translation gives CASNPTTGYNEQFF.

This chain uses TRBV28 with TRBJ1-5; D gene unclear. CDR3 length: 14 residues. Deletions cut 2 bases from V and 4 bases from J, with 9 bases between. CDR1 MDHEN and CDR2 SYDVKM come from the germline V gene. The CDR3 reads CASSLGRFNQPQHF. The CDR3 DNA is TGTGCCAGCAGTTTAGGCCGTTTTAATCAGCCCCAGCATTTT.

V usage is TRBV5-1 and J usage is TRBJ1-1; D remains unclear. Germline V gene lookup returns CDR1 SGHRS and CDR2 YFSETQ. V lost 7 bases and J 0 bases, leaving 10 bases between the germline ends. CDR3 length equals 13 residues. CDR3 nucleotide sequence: TGCGCCAGCGCCCCACAGCTGAACACTGAAGCTTTCTTT. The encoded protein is CASAPQLNTEAFF.

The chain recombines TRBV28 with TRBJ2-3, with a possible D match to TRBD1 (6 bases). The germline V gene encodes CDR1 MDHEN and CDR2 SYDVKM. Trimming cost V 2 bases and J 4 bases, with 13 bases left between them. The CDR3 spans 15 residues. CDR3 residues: CASSLTGRSSDTQYF. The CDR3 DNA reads TGTGCCAGCAGTTTAACAGGGCGCTCGTCAGATACGCAGTATTTT. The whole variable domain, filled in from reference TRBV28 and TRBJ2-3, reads DVKVTQSSRYLVKRTGEKVFLECVQDMDHENMFWYRQDPGLGLRLIYFSYDVKMKEKGDIPEGYSVSREKKERFSLILESASTNQTSMYLCASSLTGRSSDTQYFGPGTRLTVL.

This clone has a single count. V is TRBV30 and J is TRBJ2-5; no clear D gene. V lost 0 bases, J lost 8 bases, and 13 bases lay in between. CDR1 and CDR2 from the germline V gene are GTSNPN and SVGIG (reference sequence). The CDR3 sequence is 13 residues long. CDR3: CAWSVLDLGTQYF. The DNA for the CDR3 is TGTGCCTGGAGTGTACTCGACTTGGGAACCCAGTACTTC.

CDR3 amino acids: CAISEPTVYEQYF. The DNA for the CDR3 is TGTGCCATCAGTGAACCGACAGTGTACGAGCAGTACTTC. The V call is TRBV10-3, the J call TRBJ2-7, with D perhaps TRBD1 (5 bases). The CDR3 is made up of 13 amino acids. The V gene's germline CDR1 is ENHRY and CDR2 SYGVKD. Deletions cut 3 bases from V and 4 bases from J, with 10 bases between.

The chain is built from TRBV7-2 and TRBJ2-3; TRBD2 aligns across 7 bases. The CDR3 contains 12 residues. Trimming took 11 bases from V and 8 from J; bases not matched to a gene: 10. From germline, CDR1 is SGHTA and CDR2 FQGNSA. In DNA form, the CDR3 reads TGTGCCGGTGGGTCCAGGGAGGGTACGCAGTATTTT. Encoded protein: CAGGSREGTQYF.

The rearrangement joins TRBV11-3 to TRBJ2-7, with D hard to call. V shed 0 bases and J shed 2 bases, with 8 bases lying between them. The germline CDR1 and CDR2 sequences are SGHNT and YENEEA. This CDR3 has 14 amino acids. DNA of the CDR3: TGTGCCAGCAGCTTAGAGTTCCCCCCCTACGAGCAGTACTTC. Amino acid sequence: CASSLEFPPYEQYF.